Reported below is one T cell receptor beta chain. The antigen is not known. With 2 bases removed from V and 5 bases from J, the gap between germline ends came to 10 bases. This CDR3 contains 14 residues. The V gene's germline CDR1 is MNHEY and CDR2 SMNVEV (reference sequence). Described treatment: oral pan-JAK inhibitor, 5-10 mg twice daily. Cell sorting was applied to PBMCs, and CD4+ and CD8+ T cells were collected. TCR sequencing used cDNA made by reverse transcription of extracted RNA. Sequencing used immunoSEQ multiplex PCR; TCRdb keeps in-frame clones, though not all of them. The data hold some 58,000 clones, with about 45% observed a single time. The record originates from a study of CD8+ T cells in alopecia areata. At the level of the study: Severity scoring for treated patients was based on the percentage of affected scalp area.

Study findings and constraints: It was lesional scalp, especially alopecia totalis/universalis, that showed higher clonality than normal scalp.

This receptor was identified in a human donor with alopecia areata. The chain couples TRBV27 to TRBJ2-4; D possibly matches TRBD1 or TRBD2 (5 bases each). This material consisted of CD8+ T cells sorted from blood, taken at approximately week 36, from a patient treated with tofacitinib. CDR3 sequence (DNA): TGTGCCAGCAGTTTACGGGACGACCAAAACATTCAGTACTTC. Translating it yields CASSLRDDQNIQYF.